Shown below are 23 T cell receptor beta chains from a single sample sequenced in a study of technical replicates of blood from several donors. Profiling relied on immunoSEQ multiplex PCR, and the TCRdb table lists in-frame clones only, not all of them. The sample lists roughly 100,000 clones, roughly 95% seen once, with 0.2% to 0.25% in the top ten. The sample was T cells isolated from PBMCs. Receptor source: a human donor in good health.

The chain links TRBV28 to TRBJ1-4, with a weak D call TRBD1 (5 bases). The CDR3 has 14 amino acids. Trimming left V 9 bases short and J 2 bases short, with 13 bases between. In germline, CDR1 is MDHEN, CDR2 SYDVKM. The CDR3 DNA reads as TGTGCCAGTCAGGGTTTTCGGACTAATGAAAAACTGTTTTTT. Translated, it gives CASQGFRTNEKLFF.

The J gene is TRBJ1-6, the V gene TRBV21-1; the tabulated D call, TRBD1, remains unverified against the DNA. TRBV21-1 is described as a pseudogene. The CDR3 runs to 18 residues. CDR3 nucleotide sequence: TGTGCCAGCAGCAAAATACCCCCTGAGACAGGAGAAAATTCACCCCTCCACTTT. Translating it yields CASSKIPPETGENSPLHF.

In the case of this clone: The junction shows a germline mismatch at one end, possibly a read error. The chain links TRBV7-8 to TRBJ2-3; 7 nucleotides align to TRBD2. This CDR3 has 15 amino acids. CDR1 is SGHVS, CDR2 FQNEAQ, per germline. CDR3 amino acids: CASTLKGGRTDTQYF. The CDR3 nucleotides are TGTGCCAGCACCTTAAAGGGAGGGCGGACAGATACGCAGTATTTT. The variable domain in full, completed from reference TRBV7-8 and TRBJ2-3, reads GAGVSQSPRYKVAKRGQDVALRCDPISGHVSLFWYQQALGQGPEFLTYFQNEAQLDKSGLPSDRFFAERPEGSVSTLKIQRTQQEDSAVYLCASTLKGGRTDTQYFGPGTRLTVL.

CDR3 coding DNA: TGTGCCAGCAGCGCGGACAGAGGTCTCGGGGAAAAACTGTTTTTT. This gives the protein CASSADRGLGEKLFF. The chain uses TRBV9 and TRBJ1-4, with a weak D call TRBD1 (6 bases). The ends were cut back, 3 bases at V and 8 bases at J, with 17 bases in the middle. CDR3 length: 15 amino acids. The V gene's germline CDR1 is SGDLS and CDR2 YYNGEE.

This sequence joins TRBV27 and TRBJ1-5; TRBD1 matches at 8 bases. The CDR3 is 18 amino acids. Trimming removed 4 bases from V and 5 bases from J; junction bases left unmatched: 16. Germline V gene sequence: CDR1 MNHEY, CDR2 SMNVEV (reference sequence). The CDR3 bases are TGTGCCAGCAGTTCCCGACAGGGGAGGACTTTTCGCGATCAGCCCCAGCATTTT. Translating gives CASSSRQGRTFRDQPQHF.

The rearrangement links TRBV6-5 to TRBJ2-5, with 11 bases that match TRBD1. The CDR3 is 15 amino acids. Germline V CDR1 and CDR2: MNHEY, SVGAGI. J lost 5 bases, V lost 5 bases, and 7 bases had no gene match. The CDR3: CASSGGQGAWETQYF. As DNA, the CDR3 is TGTGCCAGCAGTGGCGGACAGGGGGCATGGGAGACCCAGTACTTC.

The V and J genes are TRBV19 and TRBJ1-2, with D hard to call. CDR1 and CDR2 (germline): LNHDA, SQIVND (reference sequence). CDR3 length: 14 amino acids. Trimming cost V 9 bases and J 0 bases, with 14 bases left between them. The CDR3 nucleotides read TGTGCCAGCTCAACTCAAGATTCTAACTATGGCTACACCTTC. This encodes CASSTQDSNYGYTF.

The count of this clone is one. The chain links TRBV28 to TRBJ2-7; 8 positions match TRBD2. Per the germline V gene, CDR1 is MDHEN and CDR2 is SYDVKM. Trimming removed 4 bases from V and 1 base from J; junction bases left unmatched: 6. The CDR3 is 15 residues long. The CDR3 DNA reads as TGTGCCAGCAGTTCCAGCGGGAGAGGATCCTACGAGCAGTACTTC. It translates to CASSSSGRGSYEQYF.

The chain couples TRBV6-1 to TRBJ1-1; D call uncertain. CDR1 MNHNS and CDR2 SASEGT come from the germline V gene. There are 12 residues in the CDR3. V lost 1 base and J 8 bases, leaving 8 bases between the germline ends. Written as DNA, the CDR3 is TGTGCCAGCAGTGAAGTCCCGAGAGAAGCTTTCTTT. This encodes CASSEVPREAFF.

The V and J genes are TRBV10-1 and TRBJ2-3; TRBD2 matches 14 bases. The CDR3 contains 19 residues. CDR1 is WNHNN and CDR2 is SYGVQD in the germline V gene (reference sequence). The V and J ends lost 3 bases and 2 bases, in that order; junction bases with no gene match: 10. The CDR3: CASSDFGTSGREDTDTQYF. For the CDR3, the DNA is TGCGCCAGCAGTGACTTCGGGACTAGCGGGAGAGAAGACACAGATACGCAGTATTTT.

The V and J genes are TRBV28 and TRBJ2-5; D perhaps matches TRBD2 (5 bases). Looked up from germline, CDR1 is MDHEN and CDR2 is SYDVKM. The CDR3 sequence is 14 residues long. Trimming removed 3 bases from V and 3 bases from J, with 11 bases in between. Here the CDR3 DNA reads TGTGCCAGCAGTTTTAAAGCGGTAAAAGAGACCCAGTACTTC. The encoded protein is CASSFKAVKETQYF.

The rearrangement joins TRBV18 to TRBJ2-7; TRBD1 matches at 11 bases. Germline CDR1 and CDR2: KGHSH and LQKENI. The CDR3 length is 14 residues. The J segment lost 3 bases and the V segment lost 2 bases, leaving 0 bases of the junction unmatched. The CDR3 is CASSPGTGGYEQYF. For the CDR3, the DNA is TGTGCCAGCTCACCAGGGACAGGGGGCTACGAGCAGTACTTC.

The sample holds one count of this clone. The rearrangement uses TRBV14 and TRBJ2-1, with 7 nucleotides matching TRBD2. The CDR3 is 15 amino acids. Per germline, CDR1 SGHDN and CDR2 FVKESK. V was pared by 0 bases and J by 5 bases, with 4 bases of the junction left unmatched. CDR3 coding DNA: TGTGCCAGCAGCCAAGATCTTGGGACTAACAATGAGCAGTTCTTC. It translates to CASSQDLGTNNEQFF.

The rearrangement joins TRBV18 to TRBJ2-1; weak D call: TRBD1 (6 bases). From germline, CDR1 is KGHSH and CDR2 LQKENI. The CDR3 has 16 amino acids. V lost 4 bases and J 6 bases, leaving 19 bases between the germline ends. The CDR3 DNA reads as TGTGCCAGCTCACTACGAATGCAGGGGATCCGCAATGAGCAGTTCTTC. Translating it yields CASSLRMQGIRNEQFF.

This chain connects TRBV5-4 to TRBJ2-5; 11 positions match TRBD2. Trimming at V came to 1 base and at J to 4 bases, leaving 3 bases not matched to a gene. The CDR3 is 15 residues long. Looked up from germline, CDR1 is SGHNT and CDR2 is YYREEE (reference sequence). As DNA, the CDR3 is TGTGCCAGCAGCTTGACTAGCGGGGGAAGAGAGACCCAGTACTTC. Amino acids: CASSLTSGGRETQYF.

The chain recombines TRBV5-6 with TRBJ2-7; D uncertain. Germline V CDR1 and CDR2: SGHDT, YYEEEE. The CDR3 runs 14 residues. V was clipped by 4 bases and J by 0 bases, with 11 bases between them. The CDR3 coding sequence is TGTGCCAGCAGCCCACTGGTAACCTCCTACGAGCAGTACTTC. This encodes CASSPLVTSYEQYF.

The rearrangement uses TRBV19 and TRBJ2-2, with a possible D match to TRBD1 (6 bases). The length of the CDR3 is 15 residues. The germline V and J ends were trimmed by 3 bases and 7 bases, with 15 bases remaining between them. The germline V gene encodes CDR1 LNHDA and CDR2 SQIVND (reference sequence). CDR3 region: CASSISAGAHGELFF. CDR3 DNA: TGTGCCAGTAGTATCTCTGCAGGGGCCCACGGGGAGCTGTTTTTT.

The rearrangement uses TRBV10-3 and TRBJ2-7; 7 positions agree with TRBD1. CDR1 and CDR2 from the germline V gene are ENHRY and SYGVKD. J was trimmed by 2 bases and V by 6 bases; bases with no gene match: 7. The CDR3 length is 14 residues. CDR3 in DNA: TGTGCCATCAGCCCGACAGGGAACCCCTACGAGCAGTACTTC. Translated: CAISPTGNPYEQYF.

V and J are TRBV14 and TRBJ1-6; no clear D. Germline CDR1 SGHDN, CDR2 FVKESK. The CDR3 length is 12 residues. V was shortened by 1 base and J by 10 bases, with 5 bases between the two germline ends. The CDR3 protein is CASSQVSSPLHF. CDR3 nucleotides: TGTGCCAGCAGCCAAGTATCCTCACCCCTCCACTTT. The complete variable domain, with remaining parts taken from reference TRBV14 and TRBJ1-6, reads EAGVTQFPSHSVIEKGQTVTLRCDPISGHDNLYWYRRVMGKEIKFLLHFVKESKQDESGMPNNRFLAERTGGTYSTLKVQPAELEDSGVYFCASSQVSSPLHFGNGTRLTVT.

In its sample, this clone was seen a few times. The rearrangement joins TRBV6-6 to TRBJ2-1; TRBD2 agrees at 8 bases. The CDR3 is made up of 16 amino acids. CDR1 and CDR2 (germline): MNHNY, SVGAGI (reference sequence). V trimming: 2 bases; J trimming: 7 bases; junction bases outside the gene matches: 10. The CDR3 sequence: CASSYSTRLAKNEQFF. The CDR3 coding sequence is TGTGCCAGCAGTTACAGTACGAGACTAGCGAAGAATGAGCAGTTCTTC.

This chain uses TRBV6-5 with TRBJ2-1; 10 nucleotides match TRBD1. The CDR3 has 15 amino acids. The germline V gene encodes CDR1 MNHEY and CDR2 SVGAGI. V lost 4 bases to trimming and J lost 6 bases; unmatched junction nucleotides: 6. CDR3 in DNA: TGTGCCAGCAGTTGGGGACAGGGGAGGGGCAATGAGCAGTTCTTC. Its translation is CASSWGQGRGNEQFF.

The chain uses TRBV7-9 and TRBJ2-4; maybe TRBD2 (7 bases). V lost 6 bases, J lost 13 bases, and 22 bases lay in between. Germline V gene data show CDR1 as SEHNR and CDR2 as FQNEAQ (reference sequence). CDR3 length equals 14 residues. The CDR3 nucleotides are TGTGCCAGCAGTCAAGGGAGGGACAATTCTTTCCAGTACTTC. Residues: CASSQGRDNSFQYF.

Written as DNA, the CDR3 is TGTGCCAGCAGCCAAGAAAAGGGGGTGAATGAAAAACTGTTTTTT. It specifies CASSQEKGVNEKLFF. The V gene is TRBV14, the J gene TRBJ1-4; tentative D call: TRBD1 (6 bases). The CDR3 consists of 15 residues. Germline CDR1 is SGHDN and CDR2 is FVKESK. The V and J ends lost 0 bases and 5 bases respectively, with 10 bases between them.